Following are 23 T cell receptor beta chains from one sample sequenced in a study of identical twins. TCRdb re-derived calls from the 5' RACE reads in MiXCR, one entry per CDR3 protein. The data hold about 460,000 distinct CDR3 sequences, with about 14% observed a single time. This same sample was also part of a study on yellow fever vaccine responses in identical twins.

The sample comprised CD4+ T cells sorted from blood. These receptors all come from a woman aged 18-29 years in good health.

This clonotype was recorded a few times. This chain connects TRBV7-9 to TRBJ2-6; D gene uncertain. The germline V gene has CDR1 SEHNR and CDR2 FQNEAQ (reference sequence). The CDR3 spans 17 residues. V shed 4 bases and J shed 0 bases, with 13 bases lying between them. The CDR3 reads CASSSKADYSGANVLTF. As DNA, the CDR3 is TGTGCCAGCAGCTCGAAGGCGGATTACTCTGGGGCCAACGTCCTGACTTTC.

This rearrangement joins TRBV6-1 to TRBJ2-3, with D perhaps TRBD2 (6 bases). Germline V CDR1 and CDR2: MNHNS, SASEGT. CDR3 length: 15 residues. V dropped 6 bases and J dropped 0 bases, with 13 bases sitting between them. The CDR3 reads CASSRDFGSTDTQYF. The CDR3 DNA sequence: TGTGCCAGCAGCCGGGACTTCGGAAGCACAGATACGCAGTATTTT.

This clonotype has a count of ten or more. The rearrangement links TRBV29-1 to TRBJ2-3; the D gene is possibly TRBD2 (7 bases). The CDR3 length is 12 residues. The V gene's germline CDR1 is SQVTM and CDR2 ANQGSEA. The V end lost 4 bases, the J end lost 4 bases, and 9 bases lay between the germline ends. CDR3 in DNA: TGCAGCGTTGCGGGGGGCGCAGATACGCAGTATTTT. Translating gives CSVAGGADTQYF.

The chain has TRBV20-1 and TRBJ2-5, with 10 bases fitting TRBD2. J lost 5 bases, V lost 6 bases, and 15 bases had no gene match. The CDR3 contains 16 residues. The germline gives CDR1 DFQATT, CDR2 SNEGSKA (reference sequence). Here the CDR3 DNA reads TGCAGTGCCCCGGGGGGCCTAGCGGGAGACGTGGAGACCCAGTACTTC. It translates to CSAPGGLAGDVETQYF.

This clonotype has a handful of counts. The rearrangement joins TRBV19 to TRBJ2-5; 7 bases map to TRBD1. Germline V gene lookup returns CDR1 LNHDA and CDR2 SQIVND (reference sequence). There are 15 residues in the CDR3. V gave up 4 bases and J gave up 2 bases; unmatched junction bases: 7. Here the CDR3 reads CASSRYGTEQETQYF. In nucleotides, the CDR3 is TGTGCCAGTAGTAGGTATGGGACAGAACAAGAGACCCAGTACTTC.

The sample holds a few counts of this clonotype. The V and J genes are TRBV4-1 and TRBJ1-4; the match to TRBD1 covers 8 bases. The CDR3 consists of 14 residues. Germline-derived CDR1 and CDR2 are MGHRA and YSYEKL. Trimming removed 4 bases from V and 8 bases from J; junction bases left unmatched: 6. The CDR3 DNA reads TGCGCCAGCAGCCGAACAGGGGGAGGCGAAAAACTGTTTTTT. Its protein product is CASSRTGGGEKLFF.

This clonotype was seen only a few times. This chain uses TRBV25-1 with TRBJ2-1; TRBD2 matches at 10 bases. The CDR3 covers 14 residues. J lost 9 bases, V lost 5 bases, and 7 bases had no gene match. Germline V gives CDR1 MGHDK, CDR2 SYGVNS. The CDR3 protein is CASSLAGGSSEQFF. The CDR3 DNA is TGTGCCAGCAGTTTAGCGGGGGGATCTAGTGAGCAGTTCTTC.

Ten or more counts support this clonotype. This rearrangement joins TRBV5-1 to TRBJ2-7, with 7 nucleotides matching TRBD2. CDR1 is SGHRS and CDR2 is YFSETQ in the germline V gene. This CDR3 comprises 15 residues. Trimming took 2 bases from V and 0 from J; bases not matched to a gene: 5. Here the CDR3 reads CASSFLRESSYEQYF. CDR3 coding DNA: TGCGCCAGCAGCTTCCTGCGGGAGAGCTCCTACGAGCAGTACTTC.

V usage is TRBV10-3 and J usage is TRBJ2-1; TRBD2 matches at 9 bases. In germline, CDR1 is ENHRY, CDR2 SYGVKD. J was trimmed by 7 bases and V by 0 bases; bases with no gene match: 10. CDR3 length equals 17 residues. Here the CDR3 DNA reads TGTGCCATCAGTGAGTCGTACTCTTCTAGCGGGAAAAATGAGCAGTTCTTC. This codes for CAISESYSSSGKNEQFF.

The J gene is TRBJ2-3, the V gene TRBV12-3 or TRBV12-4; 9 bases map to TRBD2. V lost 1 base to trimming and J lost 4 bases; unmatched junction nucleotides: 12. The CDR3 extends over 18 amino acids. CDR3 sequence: CASSLGERAGGRPDTQYF. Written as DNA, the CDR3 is TGTGCCAGCAGTTTAGGGGAAAGAGCGGGGGGCAGGCCAGATACGCAGTATTTT.

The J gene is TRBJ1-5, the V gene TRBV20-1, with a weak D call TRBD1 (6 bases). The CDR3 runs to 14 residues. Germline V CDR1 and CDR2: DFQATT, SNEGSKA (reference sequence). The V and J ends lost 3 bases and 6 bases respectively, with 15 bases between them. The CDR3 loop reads CSARVGAAFQPQHF. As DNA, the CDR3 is TGCAGTGCTAGGGTGGGGGCGGCTTTTCAGCCCCAGCATTTT.

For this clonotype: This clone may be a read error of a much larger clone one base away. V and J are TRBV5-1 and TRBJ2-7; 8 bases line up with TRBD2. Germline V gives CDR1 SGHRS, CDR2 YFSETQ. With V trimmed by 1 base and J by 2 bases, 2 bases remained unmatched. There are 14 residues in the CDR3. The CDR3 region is CASSLNGGAYEQYF. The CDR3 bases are TGCGCCAGCAGCTTGAACGGGGGGGCCTACGAGCAGTACTTC.

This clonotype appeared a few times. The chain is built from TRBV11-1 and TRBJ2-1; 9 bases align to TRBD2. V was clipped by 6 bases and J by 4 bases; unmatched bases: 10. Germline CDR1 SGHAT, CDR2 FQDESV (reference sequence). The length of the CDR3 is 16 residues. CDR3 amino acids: CASRQRTSATYNEQFF. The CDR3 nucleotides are TGTGCCAGCAGACAGAGGACTAGCGCGACTTACAATGAGCAGTTCTTC.

The DNA of the CDR3 is TGTGCCAGCAGCTTAGACAGGGGGCATTATGGCTACACCTTC. It codes for CASSLDRGHYGYTF. The chain couples TRBV7-9 to TRBJ1-2, with 9 positions matching TRBD1. The junction had 2 bases not matched to a gene; V was cut back by 1 base and J by 5 bases. The CDR3 has 14 residues. Germline CDR1 and CDR2: SEHNR and FQNEAQ (reference sequence). The full variable domain, completed using reference TRBV7-9 and TRBJ1-2, is DTGVSQNPRHKITKRGQNVTFRCDPISEHNRLYWYRQTLGQGPEFLTYFQNEAQLEKSRLLSDRFSAERPKGSFSTLEIQRTEQGDSAMYLCASSLDRGHYGYTFGSGTRLTVV.

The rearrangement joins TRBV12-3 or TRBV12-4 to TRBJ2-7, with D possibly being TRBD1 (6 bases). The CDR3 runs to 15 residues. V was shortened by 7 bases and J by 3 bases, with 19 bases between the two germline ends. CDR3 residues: CASNPDRLGNYEQYF. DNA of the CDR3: TGTGCCAGCAACCCCGACAGGTTGGGAAACTACGAGCAGTACTTC.

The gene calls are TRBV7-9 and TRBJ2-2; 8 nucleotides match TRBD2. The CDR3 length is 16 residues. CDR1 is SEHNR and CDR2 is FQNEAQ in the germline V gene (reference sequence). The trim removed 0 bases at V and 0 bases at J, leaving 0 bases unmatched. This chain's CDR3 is CASSLAGLANTGELFF. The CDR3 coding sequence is TGTGCCAGCAGCTTAGCGGGACTAGCGAACACCGGGGAGCTGTTTTTT.

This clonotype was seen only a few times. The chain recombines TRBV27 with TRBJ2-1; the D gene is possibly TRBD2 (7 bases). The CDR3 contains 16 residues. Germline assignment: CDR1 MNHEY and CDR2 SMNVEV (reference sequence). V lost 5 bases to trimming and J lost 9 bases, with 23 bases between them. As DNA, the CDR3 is TGTGCCAGCAGTCCATCCGGGACTACCAGAGGGGGTGAGCAGTTCTTC. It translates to CASSPSGTTRGGEQFF.

CDR3 bases: TGTGCCAGCAGTCCCAAGGGGACGGCAACTAATGAAAAACTGTTTTTT. This codes for CASSPKGTATNEKLFF. The V call is TRBV6-1, the J call TRBJ1-4; D may be TRBD1 (5 bases). Germline V gene data show CDR1 as MNHNS and CDR2 as SASEGT. This CDR3 contains 16 residues. With 5 bases removed from V and 0 bases from J, the gap between germline ends came to 13 bases.

Here the CDR3 reads CASSFGSGTVTGELFF. The CDR3 DNA reads TGTGCCAGCAGCTTCGGATCCGGGACAGTCACCGGGGAGCTGTTTTTT. The gene calls are TRBV11-2 and TRBJ2-2, with 7 bases fitting TRBD1. CDR1 SGHAT and CDR2 FQNNGV come from the germline V gene. V lost 3 bases to trimming and J lost 4 bases; unmatched junction nucleotides: 8. The CDR3 has 16 amino acids.

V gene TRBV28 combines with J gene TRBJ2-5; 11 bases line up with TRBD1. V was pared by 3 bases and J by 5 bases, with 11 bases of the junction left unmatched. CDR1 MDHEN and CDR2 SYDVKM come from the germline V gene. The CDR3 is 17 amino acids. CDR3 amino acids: CASSFYGQGARRETQYF. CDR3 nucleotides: TGTGCCAGCAGTTTCTACGGACAGGGGGCGAGAAGGGAGACCCAGTACTTC.

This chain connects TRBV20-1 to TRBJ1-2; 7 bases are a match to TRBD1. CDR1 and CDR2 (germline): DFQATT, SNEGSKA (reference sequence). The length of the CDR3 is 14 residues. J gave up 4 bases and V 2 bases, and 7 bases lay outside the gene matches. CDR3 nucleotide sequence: TGCAGTGCTAGACCAACAGGGGTTAGCTATGGCTACACCTTC. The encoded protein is CSARPTGVSYGYTF.

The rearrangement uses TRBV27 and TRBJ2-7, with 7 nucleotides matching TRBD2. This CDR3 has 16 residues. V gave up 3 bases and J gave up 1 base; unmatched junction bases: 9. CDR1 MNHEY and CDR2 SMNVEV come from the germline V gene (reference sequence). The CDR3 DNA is TGTGCCAGCAGTTTGGCCGCGACTAGCAGATCCTACGAGCAGTACTTC. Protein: CASSLAATSRSYEQYF.

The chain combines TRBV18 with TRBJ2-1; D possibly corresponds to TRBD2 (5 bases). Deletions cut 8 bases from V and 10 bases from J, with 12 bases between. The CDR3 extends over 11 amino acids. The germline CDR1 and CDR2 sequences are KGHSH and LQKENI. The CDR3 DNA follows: TGTGCCAGCCTAAGCGGAGTCGAGCAGTTCTTC. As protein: CASLSGVEQFF.